Below are 5 T cell receptor beta chains sequenced from a single sample in a study of blood T cells in healthy people across ages. PCR was performed a second time for 7 to 11 cycles using a sample-barcoded 5' primer and a J-beta primer mix. One entry per CDR3 protein, called by TCRdb with MiXCR from the 5' RACE reads. The data show fewer than 1,000,000 distinct CDR3 sequences, about 46% seen once. Material for sequencing was blood. The receptors here all came from a man older than 75 in good health.

Notes on this clonotype: A much larger clone differs by one base, so this may be a read error. The chain has TRBV20-1 and TRBJ2-3; D is possibly TRBD1 or TRBD2 (5 bases each). The V end was cut by 0 bases, the J end by 5 bases, with 18 bases between. This CDR3 has 16 residues. Germline V gives CDR1 DFQATT, CDR2 SNEGSKA (reference sequence). This CDR3 reads CSARDMGRAAGDTQYF. CDR3 coding DNA: TGCAGTGCTAGAGACATGGGACGAGCGGCAGGAGATACGCAGTATTTT.

The table lists this clonotype with a few counts. This chain links TRBV7-2 with TRBJ2-1; 13 nucleotides match TRBD2. The V and J ends lost 5 bases and 5 bases, in that order; junction bases with no gene match: 3. The CDR3 runs 15 residues. Germline CDR1 SGHTA, CDR2 FQGNSA. DNA for the CDR3: TGTGCCAGCAGCACTAGCGGGAGGGAAAACAATGAGCAGTTCTTC. It specifies CASSTSGRENNEQFF.

This clonotype was counted only a few times. The genes are TRBV7-9 and TRBJ1-2; D is unresolved. Germline loops: CDR1 SEHNR, CDR2 FQNEAQ (reference sequence). There are 14 residues in the CDR3. V was trimmed by 0 bases and J by 4 bases, leaving 9 bases between them. The CDR3 DNA reads TGTGCCAGCAGCTTAGCAGGCCATCTCTATGGCTACACCTTC. Its protein is CASSLAGHLYGYTF.

The V gene is TRBV7-9, the J gene TRBJ2-1; possibly TRBD1 for D (5 bases). CDR3 length equals 14 residues. In germline, CDR1 is SEHNR, CDR2 FQNEAQ (reference sequence). V lost 6 bases, J lost 5 bases, and 14 bases lay in between. The CDR3 loop reads CASSTGGSHNEQFF. The CDR3 DNA reads as TGTGCCAGCAGTACAGGTGGATCACACAATGAGCAGTTCTTC.

This clonotype occurred a few times. V and J are TRBV2 and TRBJ2-7, with 10 bases aligning to TRBD1. This CDR3 contains 15 residues. Germline V gene lookup returns CDR1 SNHLY and CDR2 FYNNEI. The ends lost 5 bases at V and 4 bases at J; junction bases unmatched: 8. CDR3 coding DNA: TGTGCCAGCAGTTATGGGACAGGGGAGAGGTACGAGCAGTACTTC. Amino acid sequence: CASSYGTGERYEQYF.